The source of this T cell receptor beta chain is a study of cytomegalovirus exposure and HLA in healthy donors. Background on the study: A subsequent analysis stated that the roughly 120 validation repertoires were run on the same platform as the roughly 670 first-cohort repertoires. Study-level results: The authors enumerated 180 or so TCR beta chains as linked to cytomegalovirus. Despite most TCR sequences being rare, some public TCRs occurred in many donors.

Comment on this clone: Antigen unknown.

The approximately 120-subject validation cohort, separate from the roughly 700-subject first cohort, included the donors. Method: immunoSEQ multiplex PCR; TCRdb's copy keeps in-frame clones and lacks some. The data contain about 60,000 clones, roughly 93% of them singletons. V was shortened by 7 bases and J by 3 bases, with 10 bases between the two germline ends. The CDR3 contains 12 residues. The V gene's germline CDR1 is MGHDK and CDR2 SYGVNS. The receptor comes from a woman between 18 and 29 years old in good health and CMV-seronegative. This chain connects TRBV25-1 to TRBJ2-7, with TRBD2 as a possible D gene (5 bases). Source material: PBMCs. CDR3 DNA: TGTGCCAGCATAGGAGCGGACTACGAGCAGTACTTC. Protein sequence: CASIGADYEQYF.